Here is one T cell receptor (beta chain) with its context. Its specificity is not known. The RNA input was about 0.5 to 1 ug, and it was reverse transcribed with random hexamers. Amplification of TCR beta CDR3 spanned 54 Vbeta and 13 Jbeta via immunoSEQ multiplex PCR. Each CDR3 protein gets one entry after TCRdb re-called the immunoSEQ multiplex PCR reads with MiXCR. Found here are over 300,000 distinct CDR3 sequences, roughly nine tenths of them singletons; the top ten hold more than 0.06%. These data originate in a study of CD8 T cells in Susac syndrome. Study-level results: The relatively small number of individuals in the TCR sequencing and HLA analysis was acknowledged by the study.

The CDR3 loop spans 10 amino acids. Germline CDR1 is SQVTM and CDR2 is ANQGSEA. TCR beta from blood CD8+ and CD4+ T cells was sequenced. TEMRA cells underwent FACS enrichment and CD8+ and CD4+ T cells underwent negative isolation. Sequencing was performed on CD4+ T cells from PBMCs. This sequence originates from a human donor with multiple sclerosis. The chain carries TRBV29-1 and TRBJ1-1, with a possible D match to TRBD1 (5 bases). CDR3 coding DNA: TGCGCAGGGAGGAACACTGAAGCTTTCTTT. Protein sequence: CAGRNTEAFF.